This T cell receptor beta chain emerged from a study of blood T cell repertoires in COVID-19. Study information: Samples taken during acute and convalescent COVID-19 were collected in the United States, Italy and Spain.

The ends were cut back, 5 bases at V and 2 bases at J, with 19 bases in the middle. The CDR3 is 16 residues long. From germline, CDR1 is SEHNR and CDR2 FQNEAQ (reference sequence). Original processing methods: Reference gene primer amplification in the assay estimated nucleated cell counts. Clones were read by immunoSEQ multiplex PCR, and TCRdb kept only the in-frame ones, dropping some. The DNA gave D and trimming, while V, J and clone size come from that table. The table lists around 250,000 clones, just over 85% of them singletons, with about 2% in the top ten. The sample was peripheral blood. The chain is built from TRBV7-9 and TRBJ2-7, with TRBD2 as a possible D gene (6 bases). The receptor's source is a man aged 25-45 years who had recovered from COVID-19. CDR3 sequence reads: CASSRVARDSPYEQYF. Written as DNA, the CDR3 is TGTGCCAGCAGCAGGGTAGCCCGGGACTCTCCCTACGAGCAGTACTTC.